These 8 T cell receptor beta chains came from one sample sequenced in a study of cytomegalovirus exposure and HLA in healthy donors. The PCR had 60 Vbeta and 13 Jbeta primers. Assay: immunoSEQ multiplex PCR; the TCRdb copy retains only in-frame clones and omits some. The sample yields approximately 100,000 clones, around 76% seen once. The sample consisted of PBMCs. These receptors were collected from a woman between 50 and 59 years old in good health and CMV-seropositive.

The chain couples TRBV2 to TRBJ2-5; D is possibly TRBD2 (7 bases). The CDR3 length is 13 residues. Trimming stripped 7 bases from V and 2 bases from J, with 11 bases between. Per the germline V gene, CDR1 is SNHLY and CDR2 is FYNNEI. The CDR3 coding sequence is TGTGCCAGCATGGGGGGGACACAAGAGACCCAGTACTTC. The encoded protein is CASMGGTQETQYF.

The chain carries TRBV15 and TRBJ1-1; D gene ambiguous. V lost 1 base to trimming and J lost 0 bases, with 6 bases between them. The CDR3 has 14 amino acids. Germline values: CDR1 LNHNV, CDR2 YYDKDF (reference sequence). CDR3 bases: TGTGCCACCAGCAGAGGAGGTATGAACACTGAAGCTTTCTTT. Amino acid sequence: CATSRGGMNTEAFF.

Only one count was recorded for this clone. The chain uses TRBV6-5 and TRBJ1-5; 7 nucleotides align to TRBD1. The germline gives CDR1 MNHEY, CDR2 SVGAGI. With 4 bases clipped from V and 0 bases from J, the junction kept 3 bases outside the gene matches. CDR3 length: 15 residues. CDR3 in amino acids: CASSLKGASNQPQHF. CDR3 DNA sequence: TGTGCCAGCAGTTTAAAGGGGGCTAGCAATCAGCCCCAGCATTTT.

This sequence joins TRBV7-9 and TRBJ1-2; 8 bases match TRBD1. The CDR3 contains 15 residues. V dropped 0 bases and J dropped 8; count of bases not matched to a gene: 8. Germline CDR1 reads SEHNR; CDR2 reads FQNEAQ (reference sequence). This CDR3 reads CASSLAGTGRDGYTF. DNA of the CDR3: TGTGCCAGCAGCTTAGCGGGGACAGGAAGGGACGGCTACACCTTC.

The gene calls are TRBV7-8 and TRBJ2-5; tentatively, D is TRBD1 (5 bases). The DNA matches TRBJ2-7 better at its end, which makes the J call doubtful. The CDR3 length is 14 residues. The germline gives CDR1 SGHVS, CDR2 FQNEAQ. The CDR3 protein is CASSRDSPSYEQYF. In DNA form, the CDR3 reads TGTGCCAGCAGCCGCGACAGCCCTTCCTACGAGCAGTACTTC.

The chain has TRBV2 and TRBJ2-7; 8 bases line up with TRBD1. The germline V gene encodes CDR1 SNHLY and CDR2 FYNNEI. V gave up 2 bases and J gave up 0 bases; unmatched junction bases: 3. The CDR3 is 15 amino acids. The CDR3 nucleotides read TGTGCCAGCAGTGAACAGGGGGCGAGCTCCTACGAGCAGTACTTC. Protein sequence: CASSEQGASSYEQYF.

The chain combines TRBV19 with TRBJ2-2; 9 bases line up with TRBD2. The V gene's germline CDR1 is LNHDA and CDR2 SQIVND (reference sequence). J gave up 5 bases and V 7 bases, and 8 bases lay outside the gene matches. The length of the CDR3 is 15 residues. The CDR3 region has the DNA TGTGCCAGTACTGCGGGGGGGCCTTTTACCGGGGAGCTGTTTTTT. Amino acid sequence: CASTAGGPFTGELFF.

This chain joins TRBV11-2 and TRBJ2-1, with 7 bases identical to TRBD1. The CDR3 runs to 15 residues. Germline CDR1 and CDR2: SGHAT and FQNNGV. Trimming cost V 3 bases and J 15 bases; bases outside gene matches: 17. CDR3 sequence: CASSFMIGGVRSPFF. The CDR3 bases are TGTGCCAGCAGCTTTATGATAGGGGGCGTAAGAAGCCCGTTCTTC.